The rows below give T cell receptor beta chains drawn from one sample of a study of T cell responses to AZD1222 COVID-19 vaccine. Assay used: immunoSEQ multiplex PCR; TCRdb lists only in-frame clones, some missing. This sample carries 120,000 or so clones, 88% of them seen once, and the ten largest clones take about 19%. The starting material was peripheral blood, obtained on day 0 of MenACWY control vaccination. These receptors were collected from an adult in good health. Each CDR3 is given with its conserved first and last residue. A D gene is named only where the DNA matches it firmly. Some rows mark clone size as missing; the rest say once, few, many or name a class of expanded clone.

D	V	length	J	size	CDR3	DNA
.	TRBV10-3	12	TRBJ1-2	.	CAISESGAGYTF	TGTGCCATCAGTGAGTCGGGAGCTGGCTACACCTTC
.	TRBV6-5	11	TRBJ2-1	.	CASSYLGGAFF	TGTGCCAGCAGTTACCTAGGAGGCGCATTCTTC
.	TRBV7-8	16	TRBJ1-6	.	CASSSTEGGYNSPLHF	TGTGCCAGCAGCTCCACGGAAGGGGGGTATAATTCACCCCTCCACTTT
.	TRBV28	15	TRBJ2-6	.	CASSLVGPGANVLTF	TGTGCCAGCAGTTTGGTGGGGCCTGGGGCCAACGTCCTGACTTTC
.	TRBV4-1	15	TRBJ1-2	.	CASRPPGPTLDGYTF	TGCGCCAGCAGACCCCCGGGGCCCACCCTCGACGGCTACACCTTC
.	TRBV12-3/TRBV12-4	13	TRBJ2-5	.	CASSFSIVETQYF	TGTGCCAGCAGTTTTTCTATCGTAGAGACCCAGTACTTC
.	TRBV5-1	12	TRBJ1-6	.	CASSGDKITLHF	TGCGCCAGCAGCGGGGACAAAATTACCCTCCACTTT
.	TRBV30	14	TRBJ2-6	once	CAWRGVSGANVLTF	TGTGCCTGGAGAGGGGTGTCTGGGGCCAACGTCCTGACTTTC
.	TRBV5-6	11	TRBJ1-4	.	CASSLSEKLFF	TGTGCCAGCAGCTTAAGCGAAAAACTGTTTTTT
TRBD1	TRBV5-1	15	TRBJ2-7	.	CASSLRQGHGNEQYF	TGCGCCAGCAGCCTCCGACAGGGTCACGGCAACGAGCAGTACTTC
.	TRBV5-1	12	TRBJ2-7	once	CASSLGLGEQYF	TGCGCCAGCAGCTTGGGGCTCGGCGAGCAGTACTTC
.	TRBV5-5	14	TRBJ1-1	.	CASSSTLANTEAFF	TGTGCCAGCAGTTCAACACTGGCGAACACTGAAGCTTTCTTT
.	TRBV28	13	TRBJ2-1	.	CASSFSWNNEQFF	TGTGCCAGCAGTTTCTCTTGGAACAATGAGCAGTTCTTC
.	TRBV5-1	13	TRBJ1-1	.	CATREGGRTEAFF	TGCGCCACGCGGGAGGGAGGGCGCACTGAAGCTTTCTTT
TRBD1	TRBV4-1	15	TRBJ2-7	.	CASSQAALTGYEQYF	TGCGCCAGCAGCCAAGCCGCCCTGACAGGGTACGAGCAGTACTTC
.	TRBV27	15	TRBJ1-1	.	CASSLSGARGTEAFF	TGTGCCAGCAGTTTATCGGGGGCGCGGGGCACTGAAGCTTTCTTT
.	TRBV6-5	15	TRBJ2-3	.	CASKVWRDFSDTQYF	TGTGCCAGCAAGGTATGGCGGGACTTCTCAGATACGCAGTATTTT
TRBD2	TRBV7-9	13	TRBJ2-7	.	CASLADSPYEQYF	TGTGCCAGCCTAGCGGATTCACCCTACGAGCAGTACTTC
.	TRBV4-1	16	TRBJ1-2	.	CASSTMGGRPHYGYTF	TGCGCCAGCAGCACAATGGGGGGGCGCCCCCACTATGGCTACACCTTC
.	TRBV28	13	TRBJ2-3	.	CATWSSGTDTQYF	TGTGCCACATGGAGTAGCGGCACAGATACGCAGTATTTT
TRBD2	TRBV5-1	15	TRBJ2-5	.	CASRQLAGDEETQYF	TGCGCCAGCAGACAACTAGCGGGAGACGAAGAGACCCAGTACTTC
TRBD1	TRBV6-6	14	TRBJ1-4	once	CASTKDRGPEKLFF	TGTGCCAGCACCAAAGACAGGGGGCCTGAAAAACTGTTTTTT
.	TRBV5-8	14	TRBJ2-7	once	CASSLAGFTYEQYF	TGTGCCAGCAGCTTGGCCGGATTTACCTACGAGCAGTACTTC
TRBD1	TRBV28	15	TRBJ2-3	.	CASSPRDRRTDTQYF	TGTGCCAGCAGCCCTCGGGACAGGCGCACAGATACGCAGTATTTT
.	TRBV30	15	TRBJ2-2	.	CAWSVAQGYTGELFF	TGTGCCTGGAGTGTAGCACAGGGATACACCGGGGAGCTGTTTTTT
TRBD1	TRBV28	16	TRBJ2-1	.	CASKGQILSGYNEQFF	TGTGCCAGCAAGGGACAGATTCTCTCGGGGTACAATGAGCAGTTCTTC
.	TRBV10-3	16	TRBJ2-2	.	CAISERGTTNTGELFF	TGTGCCATCAGTGAGCGAGGGACCACGAACACCGGGGAGCTGTTTTTT
TRBD1	TRBV12-3/TRBV12-4	13	TRBJ2-3	.	CASSWTGSDTQYF	TGTGCCAGCAGTTGGACAGGGTCAGATACGCAGTATTTT
.	TRBV20-1	11	TRBJ2-7	.	CSARDGYEQYF	TGCAGTGCTAGAGATGGGTACGAGCAGTACTTC
.	TRBV21-1	16	TRBJ2-5	.	CASSSRTPSSSETQYF	TGTGCCAGCAGCTCCCGGACTCCATCCTCCTCAGAGACCCAGTACTTC
.	TRBV7-9	12	TRBJ2-3	.	CASSGHLDTQYF	TGTGCCAGCAGCGGCCACTTGGATACGCAGTATTTT
.	TRBV5-1	11	TRBJ2-7	.	CASSWENEQYF	TGCGCCAGCAGCTGGGAAAACGAGCAGTACTTC
TRBD1	TRBV28	17	TRBJ2-7	once	CASSFQPGTGYSYEQYF	TGTGCCAGCAGTTTCCAGCCCGGGACAGGCTACTCCTACGAGCAGTACTTC
TRBD2	TRBV30	14	TRBJ2-6	.	CATSGSYGANVLTF	TGTGCTACTAGCGGGAGCTATGGGGCCAACGTCCTGACTTTC
.	TRBV24-1	15	TRBJ1-5	.	CATSPGHQGDQPQHF	TGTGCCACCAGCCCGGGACATCAGGGAGATCAGCCCCAGCATTTT
.	TRBV28	17	TRBJ2-2	.	CASSLGGGLANTGELFF	TGTGCCAGCAGTTTAGGGGGAGGCTTGGCGAACACCGGGGAGCTGTTTTTT
TRBD1	TRBV7-9	16	TRBJ1-6	few	CASSRDRDRGNSPLHF	TGTGCCAGCAGCCGGGACCGGGACAGGGGTAATTCACCCCTCCACTTT